This is a list of T cell receptor beta chains from one sample in a study of blood T cell repertoires in COVID-19. Profiled with immunoSEQ multiplex PCR; TCRdb holds only in-frame clones, not every one. The sample lists more than 300,000 clones; 85% to 90% were seen once. Material: PBMCs or T cells enriched from blood (not recorded which). All receptors come from a woman in her late teens or twenties who had recovered from COVID-19. Each CDR3 is given with its conserved first and last residue. D genes are given only for firm matches. Expanded clones get a size class; other rows say once, few or many, or leave the size out.

11,TRBV7-6,.,.,TRBJ2-3,TGTGCCAGCAGCGGGGAGGATACGCAGTATTTT,CASSGEDTQYF
17,TRBV5-1,TRBD1,.,TRBJ2-1,TGCGCCAGCAGCTTGGGGGGGACCCGACAGGGGTCCGTGGAGCAGTTCTTC,CASSLGGTRQGSVEQFF
12,TRBV29-1,TRBD1,.,TRBJ2-7,TGCAGCGTTGGACAGGGGGCCGGCGAGCAGTACTTC,CSVGQGAGEQYF
14,TRBV19,.,.,TRBJ2-7,TGTGCCAGTAGTGACGACGGGGTCTCCTACGAGCAGTACTTC,CASSDDGVSYEQYF
16,TRBV4-2,.,.,TRBJ1-2,TGTGCCAGCAGCCAAGAGATCGGTACAGGCGGCTATGGCTACACCTTC,CASSQEIGTGGYGYTF
14,TRBV3-1/TRBV3-2,TRBD1,.,TRBJ1-4,TGTGCCAGCAGCCCCGGGACAGGGAATGAAAAACTGTTTTTT,CASSPGTGNEKLFF
16,TRBV16,.,.,TRBJ2-3,TGTGCCAGCAGCCCTTTGCCGGGGGTCGGAACAGATACGCAGTATTTT,CASSPLPGVGTDTQYF
15,TRBV7-2,.,few,TRBJ1-1,TGTGCCAGCAGCTTCCTAGGGGTCCAGAACACTGAAGCTTTCTTT,CASSFLGVQNTEAFF
14,TRBV4-1,TRBD1,.,TRBJ2-5,TGCGCCAGCAGCCAAGTGCAGGGGGTGGAGACCCAGTACTTC,CASSQVQGVETQYF
13,TRBV6-1,.,.,TRBJ1-2,TGTGCCAGCAGTGATAGGTACTGGGGCCCCTACACCTTC,CASSDRYWGPYTF
13,TRBV5-5,.,.,TRBJ2-7,TGTGCCAGCAGCTACCAGGGAACCTACGAGCAGTACTTC,CASSYQGTYEQYF
14,TRBV28,TRBD1,once,TRBJ1-2,TGTGCCAGCAGTCAAGGACAGGGTAAATATGGCTACACCTTC,CASSQGQGKYGYTF
15,TRBV7-3,.,.,TRBJ1-1,TGTGCCAGCAGCTTGTTTAGCGCCTTCGACACTGAAGCTTTCTTT,CASSLFSAFDTEAFF
17,TRBV5-1,.,.,TRBJ2-2,TGCGCCAGCAGCTTTCCGGTCGGGGGGCAGGACACCGGGGAGCTGTTTTTT,CASSFPVGGQDTGELFF
13,TRBV30,.,.,TRBJ1-5,TGTGCCTGGAGTAGAGGGGAGGATCAGCCCCAGCATTTT,CAWSRGEDQPQHF
14,TRBV10-1,TRBD1,.,TRBJ1-1,TGCGCCAGCAGTCATGGACAGGTCAGCACTGAAGCTTTCTTT,CASSHGQVSTEAFF
16,TRBV19,.,.,TRBJ2-2,TGTGCCAGTAAGCAGGACATGGGTTGGAACACCGGGGAGCTGTTTTTT,CASKQDMGWNTGELFF
14,TRBV19,.,.,TRBJ1-1,TGTGCCAGTAGTATAGGAGGAGTGAACACTGAAGCTTTCTTT,CASSIGGVNTEAFF
15,TRBV3-1/TRBV3-2,TRBD2,few,TRBJ2-1,TGTGCCAGCAGCCAAGTGATAGCGGGAGCCAATGAGCAGTTCTTC,CASSQVIAGANEQFF
17,TRBV28,.,.,TRBJ2-2,TGTGCCAGCAGTTTATCAGCCGGGGGGCGTATCACCGGGGAGCTGTTTTTT,CASSLSAGGRITGELFF
12,TRBV12-3/TRBV12-4,.,.,TRBJ1-6,TGTGCCACCAACAGGGCGGATTCACCCCTCCACTTT,CATNRADSPLHF
17,TRBV9,.,few,TRBJ1-4,TGTGCCAGCAGCGTACGGTCCATCGGGGGGCAGGGTGAAAAACTGTTTTTT,CASSVRSIGGQGEKLFF
15,TRBV27,TRBD2,.,TRBJ2-7,TGTGCCAGCAGTTTCGGGGGGACTGCCCCCTACGAGCAGTACTTC,CASSFGGTAPYEQYF
17,TRBV10-3,.,once,TRBJ1-1,TGTGCCATCAGTTTTAGTCCCGGGACTCAGGGCCAGACTGAAGCTTTCTTT,CAISFSPGTQGQTEAFF
13,TRBV30,.,.,TRBJ1-3,TGTGCCTCCCACGGGGGCTCTGGAAACACCATATATTTT,CASHGGSGNTIYF
16,TRBV28,TRBD1,.,TRBJ2-2,TGTGCCAGCAGTTTAGCGAGGACAGGGGTTCCCGGGGAGCTGTTTTTT,CASSLARTGVPGELFF
12,TRBV30,TRBD1,few,TRBJ1-3,TGTGCCTGGGGCAGGGGGACGGTCGCCATATATTTT,CAWGRGTVAIYF
13,TRBV28,TRBD2,few,TRBJ2-7,TGTGCCAGCAGTCGGGGGGGTGGCTACGAGCAGTACTTC,CASSRGGGYEQYF
14,TRBV5-8,.,.,TRBJ1-2,TGTGCCAGCAGCTTGGAACAACCCAACTATGGCTACACCTTC,CASSLEQPNYGYTF
13,TRBV7-9,.,.,TRBJ2-1,TGTGCCAGCAGCTTCGGAACAGGCAATGAGCAGTTCTTC,CASSFGTGNEQFF
15,TRBV4-2,.,.,TRBJ1-2,TGTGCCAGCAGCCACCTCGGACAGACAAACTATGGCTACACCTTC,CASSHLGQTNYGYTF
14,TRBV11-2,TRBD1,.,TRBJ1-2,TGTGCCAGCAGCCACTTCAAGAGGGACAGTGGCTACACCTTC,CASSHFKRDSGYTF
15,TRBV4-2,.,.,TRBJ1-1,TGTGCCAGCAGCCAAGAGGGCAGGGGGAACACTGAAGCTTTCTTT,CASSQEGRGNTEAFF
16,TRBV18,.,.,TRBJ2-6,TGTGCCAGCTCACCCACCGCCTCAGGGGGGGCCAACGTCCTGACTTTC,CASSPTASGGANVLTF
13,TRBV3-1/TRBV3-2,.,.,TRBJ2-5,TGTGCCAGCAGCAGGGGACTGAGGGAGACCCAGTACTTC,CASSRGLRETQYF
14,TRBV27,.,.,TRBJ2-7,TGTGCCAGCAGTTTATACAGGGCTTCGCACGAGCAGTACTTC,CASSLYRASHEQYF
13,TRBV10-3,.,.,TRBJ2-7,TGTGCCATCAGCCCGACAGGTTCGCGGGAGCAGTACTTC,CAISPTGSREQYF
16,TRBV9,TRBD1,.,TRBJ1-4,TGTGCCAGCAGCGCCCCAGAGACAGGGTTAGTTGAAAAACTGTTTTTT,CASSAPETGLVEKLFF
15,TRBV28,TRBD2,.,TRBJ2-3,TGTGCCAGCAGCAAGGGGGCTAGCGGGAGGGATACGCAGTATTTT,CASSKGASGRDTQYF
14,TRBV4-1,.,.,TRBJ1-2,TGCGCCAGCAGCCAGGTGTTTGTACAGGTTGGCTACACCTTC,CASSQVFVQVGYTF